This T cell receptor beta chain appears in the sequencing data of a study of T cell clonality in common variable immunodeficiency. Per the germline V gene, CDR1 is GTSNPN and CDR2 is SVGIG (reference sequence). CDR3 length equals 14 residues. Both groups were predominantly of Caucasian heritage. The repertoire was sequenced with immunoSEQ multiplex PCR; TCRdb's copy has only in-frame clones and lacks some. The record shows 25,000 to 35,000 clones for this sample, with no singletons present. This clone was seen more than once but under ten times. The CDR3 end lies 3 residues beyond the end of the read and is filled in from the germline J gene.

This TCR was sampled from a person aged 18 to 75 in good health. The genes are TRBV30 and TRBJ1-2; D not certain. The sample consisted of peripheral blood mononuclear cells. The part of the CDR3 DNA that was read is TGTGCCTGGAGTGTAGAGACCTTTGCTAGGGGC. This gives the protein CAWSVETFARG. The entire CDR3 protein reads CAWSVETFARGYTF.